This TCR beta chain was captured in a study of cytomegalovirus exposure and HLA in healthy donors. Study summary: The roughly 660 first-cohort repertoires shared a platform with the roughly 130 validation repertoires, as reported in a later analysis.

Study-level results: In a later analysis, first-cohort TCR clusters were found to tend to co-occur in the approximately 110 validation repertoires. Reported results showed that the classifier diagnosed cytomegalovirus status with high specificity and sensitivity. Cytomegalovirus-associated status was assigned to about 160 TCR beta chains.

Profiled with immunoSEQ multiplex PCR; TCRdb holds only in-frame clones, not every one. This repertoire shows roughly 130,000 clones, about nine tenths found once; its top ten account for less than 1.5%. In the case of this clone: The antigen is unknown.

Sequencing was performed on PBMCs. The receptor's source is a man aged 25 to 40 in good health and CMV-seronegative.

The CDR3 DNA is TGTGCCATCAGTGAGCCTAGCGGGAGTAGGGCGGATACGCAGTATTTT. Amino acids: CAISEPSGSRADTQYF. The V gene is TRBV10-3, the J gene TRBJ2-3, with TRBD2 matching over 10 bases. With V trimmed by 2 bases and J by 6 bases, 8 bases remained unmatched. Germline loops: CDR1 ENHRY, CDR2 SYGVKD. The CDR3 is 16 residues long.